This passage covers 22 T cell receptor beta chains from one sample sequenced in a study of cytomegalovirus exposure and HLA in healthy donors. The study ran its PCR with 60 Vbeta and 13 Jbeta primers. The data were produced by immunoSEQ multiplex PCR, yet TCRdb's version contains in-frame clones alone and is incomplete. The data contain roughly 160,000 clones, approximately 80% of them singletons. The sample comprised PBMCs. Receptor source: a male donor in good health and CMV-seropositive.

This chain links TRBV4-3 with TRBJ2-7; TRBD2 agrees at 7 bases. V was clipped by 0 bases and J by 0 bases; unmatched bases: 11. The CDR3 sequence is 18 residues long. Germline V gene lookup returns CDR1 LGHNA and CDR2 YSLEER. Here the CDR3 DNA reads TGCGCCAGCAGCCAAGATCTCTGGCTAGCGGTAACCTCCTACGAGCAGTACTTC. Translation gives CASSQDLWLAVTSYEQYF.

V gene TRBV20-1 combines with J gene TRBJ2-1; D gene ambiguous. V was pared by 8 bases and J by 7 bases, with 9 bases between. The CDR3 is 10 residues long. Germline V gives CDR1 DFQATT, CDR2 SNEGSKA (reference sequence). The CDR3 nucleotides read TGCAGTCCCTTCAGGAATGAGCAGTTCTTC. Translating it yields CSPFRNEQFF.

This clone has a handful of counts. This chain joins TRBV19 and TRBJ1-1, with D perhaps matching TRBD1 (5 bases). V lost 2 bases, J lost 6 bases, and 16 bases lay in between. CDR1 and CDR2 (germline): LNHDA, SQIVND (reference sequence). The CDR3 covers 15 residues. This CDR3 is CASSISGSSGPEAFF. The CDR3, as DNA: TGTGCCAGTAGTATATCAGGGTCTAGTGGGCCTGAAGCTTTCTTT.

The V call is TRBV7-6, the J call TRBJ2-7; 7 bases agree with TRBD1. The length of the CDR3 is 16 residues. The junction had 14 bases not matched to a gene; V was cut back by 5 bases and J by 4 bases. The V gene's germline CDR1 is SGHVS and CDR2 FNYEAQ. The CDR3 DNA follows: TGTGCCAGCAGCCACCCCCTCAGACAGGGACCATACGAGCAGTACTTC. It encodes CASSHPLRQGPYEQYF.

The chain has TRBV30 and TRBJ1-2, with D uncertain. Per germline, CDR1 GTSNPN and CDR2 SVGIG (reference sequence). Trimming cost V 3 bases and J 2 bases, with 7 bases left between them. The CDR3 covers 12 residues. CDR3 bases: TGTGCCTGGAGCACACAGAACTATGGCTACACCTTC. Translation: CAWSTQNYGYTF.

Remarks on this clone: The sample contains more than one DNA sequence encoding this CDR3. The V and J genes are TRBV2 and TRBJ1-1; D is possibly TRBD1 (6 bases). CDR3 size: 13 residues. CDR1 and CDR2 from the germline V gene are SNHLY and FYNNEI. V lost 6 bases, J lost 2 bases, and 10 bases lay in between. This CDR3 is CASSEQGNTEAFF. The CDR3 bases are TGTGCCAGCAGCGAACAGGGTAACACTGAAGCTTTCTTT.

This chain links TRBV11-2 with TRBJ1-3, with TRBD1 as a possible D gene (5 bases). From germline, CDR1 is SGHAT and CDR2 FQNNGV. V shed 6 bases and J shed 0 bases, with 15 bases lying between them. The CDR3 length is 16 residues. The CDR3 DNA reads TGTGCCAGCAGTCAAGGGGTTAGGCCCTCTGGAAACACCATATATTTT. Its protein product is CASSQGVRPSGNTIYF.

The chain combines TRBV5-6 with TRBJ1-5; D is perhaps TRBD1 (5 bases). This CDR3 has 13 residues. The germline V gene has CDR1 SGHDT and CDR2 YYEEEE. Trimming cost V 4 bases and J 5 bases, with 10 bases left between them. CDR3: CASSAGDYQPQHF. Here the CDR3 DNA reads TGTGCCAGCAGCGCTGGGGACTATCAGCCCCAGCATTTT.

The V gene is TRBV6-1, the J gene TRBJ1-6; TRBD1 matches 9 bases. The germline V gene has CDR1 MNHNS and CDR2 SASEGT. This CDR3 region has 15 residues. The ends lost 0 bases at V and 7 bases at J; junction bases unmatched: 1. CDR3 nucleotides: TGTGCCAGCAGTGAAGCCGGGACAGGGAATTCACCCCTCCACTTT. Amino acid sequence: CASSEAGTGNSPLHF.

The genes are TRBV9 and TRBJ2-2; D may be TRBD1 (6 bases). Germline V gene data show CDR1 as SGDLS and CDR2 as YYNGEE. V was trimmed by 0 bases and J by 1 base, leaving 10 bases between them. This CDR3 has 16 residues. CDR3 region: CASSVGGQLNTGELFF. CDR3 coding DNA: TGTGCCAGCAGCGTAGGTGGACAGCTGAACACCGGGGAGCTGTTTTTT.

This chain joins TRBV5-6 and TRBJ2-5; no clear D. V was trimmed by 4 bases and J by 3 bases, leaving 19 bases between them. The CDR3 consists of 16 residues. Germline assignment: CDR1 SGHDT and CDR2 YYEEEE. The CDR3 sequence is CASSMGVSWAEETQYF. CDR3 coding DNA: TGTGCCAGCAGCATGGGTGTCAGTTGGGCAGAAGAGACCCAGTACTTC.

There are a few counts of this clone. This sequence joins TRBV9 and TRBJ2-2, with a possible D match to TRBD2 (5 bases). Looked up from germline, CDR1 is SGDLS and CDR2 is YYNGEE. This CDR3 contains 14 residues. V was pared by 4 bases and J by 0 bases, with 7 bases between. CDR3 in DNA: TGTGCCAGCAGCCTACTAGCGAACACCGGGGAGCTGTTTTTT. Translating gives CASSLLANTGELFF.

V gene TRBV7-8 combines with J gene TRBJ1-6; unclear D gene. Germline CDR1 SGHVS, CDR2 FQNEAQ. CDR3 length equals 14 residues. Trimming removed 2 bases at V and 7 bases at J, with 9 bases between. CDR3 nucleotide sequence: TGTGCCAGCAGCTTACCCTCACTAAATTCACCCCTCCACTTT. It encodes CASSLPSLNSPLHF. Combining the CDR3 with reference TRBV7-8 and TRBJ1-6 gives the whole variable domain GAGVSQSPRYKVAKRGQDVALRCDPISGHVSLFWYQQALGQGPEFLTYFQNEAQLDKSGLPSDRFFAERPEGSVSTLKIQRTQQEDSAVYLCASSLPSLNSPLHFGNGTRLTVT.

The rearrangement uses TRBV10-3 and TRBJ2-7, with 7 bases lining up with TRBD2. This CDR3 comprises 16 residues. V shed 4 bases and J 0 bases; nucleotides not matched to a gene: 9. CDR1 and CDR2 (germline): ENHRY, SYGVKD. DNA for the CDR3: TGTGCCATCAGTGCCCCTGGGCTAGCGGACTCCTACGAGCAGTACTTC. Its protein is CAISAPGLADSYEQYF.

The rearrangement joins TRBV5-1 to TRBJ2-5; no clear D. The CDR3 has 13 residues. The germline V gene encodes CDR1 SGHRS and CDR2 YFSETQ. Trimming removed 2 bases at V and 2 bases at J, with 7 bases between. CDR3 amino acids: CASSFQVQETQYF. The CDR3 region has the DNA TGCGCCAGCAGCTTCCAGGTTCAAGAGACCCAGTACTTC.

With respect to this clone: The junction differs from germline at one of its ends, possibly a read error. The chain joins TRBV11-2 to TRBJ1-4; perhaps TRBD1 as D (5 bases). The CDR3 covers 15 residues. CDR1 SGHAT and CDR2 FQNNGV come from the germline V gene. This CDR3 is CAGSLDGRVGEKLFF. Here the CDR3 DNA reads TGTGCCGGCAGCTTAGACGGCAGGGTTGGAGAAAAACTGTTTTTT.

This rearrangement joins TRBV7-9 to TRBJ2-1, with 8 bases that match TRBD2. V shed 4 bases, J shed 7 bases, and the junction held 9 bases outside the gene matches. This CDR3 is 15 amino acids long. The germline V gene has CDR1 SEHNR and CDR2 FQNEAQ (reference sequence). This chain's CDR3 is CASSSGAGESNEQFF. The CDR3 DNA sequence: TGTGCCAGCAGCTCGGGAGCGGGAGAGTCGAATGAGCAGTTCTTC.

The CDR3 sequence: CASSLGQSYGYTF. As DNA, the CDR3 is TGTGCCAGCAGCTTAGGGCAGTCATATGGCTACACCTTC. The rearrangement uses TRBV11-2 and TRBJ1-2, with D uncertain. Germline-derived CDR1 and CDR2 are SGHAT and FQNNGV. The CDR3 covers 13 residues. V was shortened by 1 base and J by 5 bases, with 8 bases between the two germline ends.

This chain uses TRBV7-9 with TRBJ1-2, with 9 bases fitting TRBD1. The germline CDR1 and CDR2 sequences are SEHNR and FQNEAQ (reference sequence). The CDR3 runs 16 residues. Trimming took 6 bases from V and 8 from J; bases not matched to a gene: 16. The CDR3: CASRDGTGPLGRGYTF. The DNA for the CDR3 is TGTGCCAGCAGAGACGGGACAGGGCCCCTGGGAAGGGGCTACACCTTC.

The V and J genes are TRBV21-1 and TRBJ2-1; TRBD2, the table's D call, was not compared with the DNA. TRBV21-1 is a pseudogene. This CDR3 comprises 16 residues. CDR3 DNA: TGTGCCAGCAGCAAAGGGGAGCGGGAGGGCCTTGATGAGCAGTTCTTC. It encodes CASSKGEREGLDEQFF.

The table lists this clone with a count of one. The chain is built from TRBV4-3 and TRBJ2-3; 7 nucleotides align to TRBD2. Germline CDR1 and CDR2: LGHNA and YSLEER. With V trimmed by 1 base and J by 4 bases, 8 bases remained unmatched. CDR3 size: 16 residues. The CDR3 loop is CASSQGGQRGSDTQYF. In DNA, the CDR3 is TGCGCCAGCAGCCAAGGAGGCCAGCGGGGCTCAGATACGCAGTATTTT.

This clone appeared a few times. The chain combines TRBV2 with TRBJ2-7; TRBD1 is a possible D gene (5 bases). Germline V gene data show CDR1 as SNHLY and CDR2 as FYNNEI. This CDR3 is 14 amino acids long. V lost 6 bases to trimming and J lost 2 bases, with 14 bases between them. In DNA, the CDR3 is TGTGCCAGCAGCGAGCGACAGAGAACCTACGAGCAGTACTTC. It encodes CASSERQRTYEQYF. Looking up the rest from reference TRBV2 and TRBJ2-7 gives the full variable domain: EPEVTQTPSHQVTQMGQEVILRCVPISNHLYFYWYRQILGQKVEFLVSFYNNEISEKSEIFDDQFSVERPDGSNFTLKIRSTKLEDSAMYFCASSERQRTYEQYFGPGTRLTVT.